The 19 T cell receptor beta chains presented below share a single source sample, sequenced in a study of early T cells in non-severe SARS-CoV-2 infection. TCRdb recomputed calls from the 5' RACE reads with MiXCR, one row per CDR3 protein. Among some 67,000 distinct CDR3 sequences, around 13% were seen once, and the ten largest hold around 4.8%. Material for sequencing was whole blood. The source of these receptors is an adult who was a healthcare worker with PCR-confirmed SARS-CoV-2 infection or an uninfected control (not recorded which).

This clonotype was recorded many times. The gene calls are TRBV7-2 and TRBJ1-2, with a possible D match to TRBD1 (6 bases). In germline, CDR1 is SGHTA, CDR2 FQGNSA. V lost 5 bases and J 0 bases, leaving 10 bases between the germline ends. This CDR3 is built from 14 residues. CDR3: CASSRTATNYGYTF. CDR3 bases: TGTGCCAGCAGCCGGACAGCAACTAACTATGGCTACACCTTC.

The chain combines TRBV29-1 with TRBJ2-7; 10 nucleotides align to TRBD1. J was trimmed by 4 bases and V by 5 bases; bases with no gene match: 5. The CDR3 totals 13 residues. CDR1 and CDR2 (germline): SQVTM, ANQGSEA. As DNA, the CDR3 is TGCAGCGTTTACGGACAGGGGGGATACGAGCAGTACTTC. Its translation: CSVYGQGGYEQYF.

V gene TRBV13 combines with J gene TRBJ2-3; tentative D call: TRBD2 (7 bases). V dropped 2 bases and J dropped 5 bases, with 14 bases sitting between them. The CDR3 has 15 amino acids. Germline lookup yields CDR1 PRHDT and CDR2 FYEKMQ (reference sequence). The CDR3 reads CASSLSRGAGDTQYF. The CDR3, as DNA: TGTGCCAGCAGCTTATCTCGGGGGGCTGGAGATACGCAGTATTTT. Full variable domain (missing parts from reference TRBV13 and TRBJ2-3): AAGVIQSPRHLIKEKRETATLKCYPIPRHDTVYWYQQGPGQDPQFLISFYEKMQSDKGSIPDRFSAQQFSDYHSELNMSSLELGDSALYFCASSLSRGAGDTQYFGPGTRLTVL.

The rearrangement links TRBV3-1 to TRBJ2-2; 7 bases align to TRBD2. The length of the CDR3 is 14 residues. V shed 8 bases and J 1 base; nucleotides not matched to a gene: 4. Germline V gene lookup returns CDR1 LGHDT and CDR2 YNNKEL (reference sequence). The CDR3 loop is CASDSSGNTGELFF. Here the CDR3 DNA reads TGTGCCAGCGATTCTAGCGGGAACACCGGGGAGCTGTTTTTT.

The rearrangement uses TRBV7-3 and TRBJ2-2; D possibly corresponds to TRBD1 (5 bases). The V end lost 6 bases, the J end lost 0 bases, and 8 bases lay between the germline ends. This CDR3 spans 14 amino acids. Germline-derived CDR1 and CDR2 are SGHTA and FQGTGA. The CDR3 here is CASRLGANTGELFF. For the CDR3, the DNA is TGTGCCAGCAGGCTAGGGGCGAACACCGGGGAGCTGTTTTTT.

This clonotype was recorded at least ten times. V and J are TRBV2 and TRBJ2-1, with D hard to call. Germline CDR1 SNHLY, CDR2 FYNNEI. The CDR3 is 13 amino acids. Deletions cut 3 bases from V and 7 bases from J, with 10 bases between. The CDR3 loop reads CASSEWVRNEQFF. The CDR3 DNA is TGTGCCAGCAGTGAGTGGGTGAGGAATGAGCAGTTCTTC. The whole variable domain, remainder taken from reference TRBV2 and TRBJ2-1, is EPEVTQTPSHQVTQMGQEVILRCVPISNHLYFYWYRQILGQKVEFLVSFYNNEISEKSEIFDDQFSVERPDGSNFTLKIRSTKLEDSAMYFCASSEWVRNEQFFGPGTRLTVL.

As to this clonotype: A read error may explain this, as a much larger clone is one base away. The CDR3 end shows no conserved phenylalanine or tryptophan, and so a read error is likely. The rearrangement links TRBV11-3 to TRBJ1-6; the D is unclear. Trimming took 2 bases from V and 12 from J, leaving 8 bases between them. The length of the CDR3 is 12 residues. Germline CDR1 SGHNT, CDR2 YENEEA. CDR3 nucleotide sequence: TGTGCCAGCAGCTTATTGGGAGGACCCCTCCACCTT. It is translated as CASSLLGGPLHL.

This clonotype was counted ten times or more. This chain joins TRBV6-4 and TRBJ2-1; no clear D gene. Trimming removed 0 bases at V and 5 bases at J, with 5 bases between. The CDR3 contains 13 residues. Germline lookup yields CDR1 MRHNA and CDR2 SNTAGT. The CDR3 region is CASSDSEDNEQFF. CDR3 nucleotide sequence: TGTGCCAGCAGTGACTCGGAAGACAATGAGCAGTTCTTC.

The CDR3 DNA follows: TGTGCCAGTAGTCCAAAACAGGGGAAGAGGGTTTCAGATACGCAGTATTTT. This codes for CASSPKQGKRVSDTQYF. The chain joins TRBV19 to TRBJ2-3; 7 nucleotides line up with TRBD1. The junction had 15 bases not matched to a gene; V was cut back by 5 bases and J by 4 bases. This CDR3 has 17 residues. Germline V CDR1 and CDR2: LNHDA, SQIVND (reference sequence).

Ten or more counts support this clonotype. V gene TRBV5-1 combines with J gene TRBJ2-3; 7 bases agree with TRBD2. In germline, CDR1 is SGHRS, CDR2 YFSETQ. This CDR3 contains 15 residues. The junction had 3 bases not matched to a gene; V was cut back by 2 bases and J by 0 bases. CDR3 nucleotide sequence: TGCGCCAGCAGCTTCCTAGCGGACAGCACAGATACGCAGTATTTT. This codes for CASSFLADSTDTQYF.

V gene TRBV30 combines with J gene TRBJ1-5, with D possibly matching TRBD1 (6 bases). Germline V gives CDR1 GTSNPN, CDR2 SVGIG (reference sequence). V was pared by 4 bases and J by 1 base, with 20 bases between. The CDR3 contains 17 residues. CDR3 coding DNA: TGTGCCTGGACACCCGCGAGGGGGTCGGTGAGCAATCAGCCCCAGCATTTT. Encoded protein: CAWTPARGSVSNQPQHF.

Many counts were recorded for this clonotype. The V and J genes are TRBV5-8 and TRBJ2-7; 10 bases are a match to TRBD2. V shed 3 bases and J 3 bases; nucleotides not matched to a gene: 3. Per the germline V gene, CDR1 is SGHTS and CDR2 is YDEGEE. The CDR3 covers 14 residues. The CDR3 is CASSSLAGVYEQYF. The CDR3 region has the DNA TGTGCCAGCAGCTCCCTAGCGGGAGTCTACGAGCAGTACTTC. Using reference TRBV5-8 and TRBJ2-7 for the parts outside the CDR3, the full variable domain is EAGVTQSPTHLIKTRGQQATLRCSPISGHTSVYWYQQALGLGLQFLLWYDEGEERNRGNFPPRFSGRQFPNYSSELNVNALELEDSALYLCASSSLAGVYEQYFGPGTRLTVT.

The chain is built from TRBV19 and TRBJ1-2; no reliable D call. There are 13 residues in the CDR3. Germline V gene sequence: CDR1 LNHDA, CDR2 SQIVND (reference sequence). The V end was cut by 6 bases, the J end by 4 bases, with 12 bases between. CDR3 amino acids: CASSELGVYGYTF. The CDR3 region has the DNA TGTGCCAGTAGCGAGTTGGGTGTCTATGGCTACACCTTC.

This clonotype was picked up a small number of times. V usage is TRBV29-1 and J usage is TRBJ2-1, with D unclear. The ends were cut back, 7 bases at V and 9 bases at J, with 16 bases in the middle. Germline V lookup: CDR1 SQVTM, CDR2 ANQGSEA. The CDR3 is 12 amino acids. The CDR3 reads CSAGPGMAEQFF. The CDR3 DNA sequence: TGCAGCGCAGGACCCGGAATGGCTGAGCAGTTCTTC.

This clonotype was recorded at least ten times. The rearrangement uses TRBV7-2 and TRBJ2-1, with D possibly being TRBD2 (7 bases). There are 16 residues in the CDR3. Germline V gene lookup returns CDR1 SGHTA and CDR2 FQGNSA. The ends were cut back, 6 bases at V and 5 bases at J, with 20 bases in the middle. DNA for the CDR3: TGTGCCAGCAGTCCAGGAGCCAGCGGGACAAACAATGAGCAGTTCTTC. This translates into CASSPGASGTNNEQFF.

This clonotype occurred many times. The chain uses TRBV20-1 and TRBJ2-3; a weak D match, TRBD2 (6 bases). The CDR3 loop spans 13 amino acids. V dropped 6 bases and J dropped 5 bases, with 15 bases sitting between them. Germline values: CDR1 DFQATT, CDR2 SNEGSKA (reference sequence). CDR3 region: CSAGGQGLDTQYF. CDR3 nucleotides: TGCAGTGCCGGTGGGCAGGGACTAGATACGCAGTATTTT.

The sample holds many counts of this clonotype. The genes are TRBV3-1 and TRBJ2-1; no clear D. This CDR3 is 14 amino acids long. V dropped 1 base and J dropped 6 bases, with 10 bases sitting between them. Germline V gives CDR1 LGHDT, CDR2 YNNKEL (reference sequence). CDR3 protein: CASSQVLGANEQFF. CDR3 DNA: TGTGCCAGCAGCCAAGTTCTAGGAGCCAATGAGCAGTTCTTC.

At least ten counts were recorded for this clonotype. This sequence joins TRBV2 and TRBJ2-7; D not certain. In germline, CDR1 is SNHLY, CDR2 FYNNEI. With 1 base removed from V and 9 bases from J, the gap between germline ends came to 10 bases. The CDR3 extends over 12 amino acids. CDR3 nucleotide sequence: TGTGCCAGCAGTGAAGGGTACCGAGGGCAGTACTTC. Translating it yields CASSEGYRGQYF.

This chain uses TRBV27 with TRBJ2-1; 7 bases fit TRBD2. Germline trimming cut 1 base from V and 0 bases from J; bases unmatched to any gene: 9. Looked up from germline, CDR1 is MNHEY and CDR2 is SMNVEV (reference sequence). The CDR3 runs 18 residues. CDR3 sequence reads: CASSLYPQGGSSYNEQFF. The CDR3, as DNA: TGTGCCAGCAGTTTATACCCCCAGGGAGGGAGCTCCTACAATGAGCAGTTCTTC.